This T cell receptor beta chain derives from a study of shared clonotypes between healthy human individuals. Naive CD8 cells, CD45RO-negative and positively selected for CCR7, excluded terminally differentiated effector memory CD45RA+ cells. The repertoire was sequenced with immunoSEQ multiplex PCR; TCRdb's copy has only in-frame clones and lacks some. The profile shows under 2,000,000 clones, less than 95% of them singletons. The source material was naive CD8+ T cells sorted from blood. This clonotype was obtained from a man aged 18 to 30 in good health.

The CDR3 region is CASSPTGGSEETQYF. As DNA, the CDR3 is TGTGCCAGCAGTCCGACAGGGGGCTCTGAGGAGACCCAGTACTTC. The V call is TRBV5-6, the J call TRBJ2-5; 10 bases line up with TRBD1. The ends lost 5 bases at V and 5 bases at J; junction bases unmatched: 9. The CDR3 totals 15 residues. From germline, CDR1 is SGHDT and CDR2 YYEEEE.